Each of the 3 T cell receptor beta chains below was sequenced from the same sample in a study of T cells in women clearing cervical HPV infection. Measured with immunoSEQ multiplex PCR; TCRdb has only the in-frame clones, and not every one. The specimen's table records 20,000 to 25,000 clones. Sequenced sample: blood buffy coat. The source of these receptors is a woman between 18 and 70 years old with a cervical HPV16 infection that either progressed to CIN3+ or cleared (not recorded which).

Of note for this clone: The CDR3 end falls 3 residues outside the read, so it is completed with the germline J gene. This chain connects TRBV7-9 to TRBJ2-3; D call uncertain. V was clipped by 5 bases and J by 5 bases, with 8 bases between them. The CDR3 is 12 residues long. CDR1 and CDR2 (germline): SEHNR, FQNEAQ (reference sequence). CDR3 sequence: CASSVEGDTQYF. Incomplete CDR3 DNA: TGTGCCAGCAGCGTAGAAGGAGATACG.

This clone is labeled medium-sized (0.01 to 0.1%) based on frequency. The read halts 3 residues ahead of the CDR3 end, with the missing end drawn from the germline J gene. The chain employs TRBV30 and TRBJ2-3; tentatively, D is TRBD1 (6 bases). The CDR3 loop spans 12 amino acids. V lost 0 bases and J lost 7, with 8 bases in between. In germline, CDR1 is GTSNPN, CDR2 SVGIG (reference sequence). The CDR3 here is CAWSVQGHTQYF. CDR3 DNA, as far as it was read: TGTGCCTGGAGTGTACAGGGACATACG.

Comment on this clone: Sequencing ends 3 residues short of the CDR3 end; the germline J gene provides the rest. The chain joins TRBV2 to TRBJ1-5; TRBD1 agrees at 10 bases. The V gene end was trimmed by 4 bases and the J gene end by 0 bases; junction bases not matched to a gene: 3. This CDR3 is 16 amino acids long. Germline V CDR1 and CDR2: SNHLY, FYNNEI. The CDR3 sequence is CASSGQGARSNQPQHF. The sequenced part of the CDR3 DNA is TGTGCCAGCAGTGGACAGGGGGCGCGTAGCAATCAGCCC. The entire variable domain, with the rest obtained from reference TRBV2 and TRBJ1-5, is as follows: EPEVTQTPSHQVTQMGQEVILRCVPISNHLYFYWYRQILGQKVEFLVSFYNNEISEKSEIFDDQFSVERPDGSNFTLKIRSTKLEDSAMYFCASSGQGARSNQPQHFGDGTRLSIL.